The 21 T cell receptor beta chains below come from one sample, sequenced in a study of identical twins. TCRdb re-derived calls from the 5' RACE reads in MiXCR, one entry per CDR3 protein. The repertoire holds 690,000 or so distinct CDR3 sequences, with 6% to 6.5% as singletons. Sequencing was performed on naive T cells sorted from blood. All receptors come from a young man in good health.

V and J are TRBV3-1 and TRBJ2-1, with TRBD1 matching over 8 bases. The germline V gene encodes CDR1 LGHDT and CDR2 YNNKEL (reference sequence). The CDR3 has 16 amino acids. The J segment lost 2 bases and the V segment lost 3 bases, leaving 6 bases of the junction unmatched. In DNA, the CDR3 is TGTGCCAGCAGCCAGGTCGACAGGGGCCCCTACAATGAGCAGTTCTTC. It is translated as CASSQVDRGPYNEQFF.

This clonotype was seen ten or more times. The rearrangement joins TRBV7-2 to TRBJ1-2; no clear D gene. Germline V gives CDR1 SGHTA, CDR2 FQGNSA. Trimming took off 1 base at V and 2 bases at J, with 14 bases between the two ends. The CDR3 has 16 residues. CDR3 protein: CASSLVSRHSNYGYTF. The CDR3 DNA reads TGTGCCAGCAGCTTAGTCTCTAGACACTCGAACTATGGCTACACCTTC.

This clonotype came up a few times. The chain joins TRBV18 to TRBJ2-7; 8 nucleotides agree with TRBD2. CDR1 is KGHSH and CDR2 is LQKENI in the germline V gene. The CDR3 length is 15 residues. The V segment lost 2 bases and the J segment 3 bases; nucleotides outside the gene matches: 6. The CDR3, as DNA: TGTGCCAGCTCACCATCAGCGGGAGCGAACTACGAGCAGTACGTC. Its translation is CASSPSAGANYEQYV.

This clonotype was found many times. This chain connects TRBV5-1 to TRBJ2-1; 9 bases are a match to TRBD1. CDR1 is SGHRS, CDR2 YFSETQ, per germline. V gave up 9 bases and J gave up 7 bases; unmatched junction bases: 11. There are 14 residues in the CDR3. CDR3 DNA sequence: TGCGCCACCAGGACAGGGGAGGTTCGGAATGAGCAGTTCTTC. It specifies CATRTGEVRNEQFF.

The chain employs TRBV7-2 and TRBJ2-5; 7 nucleotides agree with TRBD1. The V gene end was trimmed by 4 bases and the J gene end by 4 bases; junction bases not matched to a gene: 6. Germline V gene data show CDR1 as SGHTA and CDR2 as FQGNSA. The length of the CDR3 is 14 residues. CDR3 amino acids: CASSWKGASETQYF. The CDR3 coding sequence is TGTGCCAGCAGCTGGAAGGGGGCGTCAGAGACCCAGTACTTC.

This clonotype was picked up many times. This chain connects TRBV5-1 to TRBJ2-1; D may match TRBD1 or TRBD2 (5 bases each). CDR3 length: 15 amino acids. The V end was cut by 2 bases, the J end by 6 bases, with 15 bases between. Looked up from germline, CDR1 is SGHRS and CDR2 is YFSETQ. The CDR3 loop is CASSFGLSGPNEQFF. Written as DNA, the CDR3 is TGCGCCAGCAGCTTTGGTTTGTCGGGGCCCAATGAGCAGTTCTTC.

The V gene is TRBV13, the J gene TRBJ2-7; 8 bases line up with TRBD2. The CDR3 runs 15 residues. Germline-derived CDR1 and CDR2 are PRHDT and FYEKMQ (reference sequence). After removal of 4 bases from V and 2 bases from J, the junction contained 7 bases not matched to a gene. The DNA of the CDR3 is TGTGCCAGCAGCTCCCCGGGACTAGGGGCCTACGAGCAGTACTTC. As protein: CASSSPGLGAYEQYF.

This clonotype was observed a few times. The chain uses TRBV20-1 and TRBJ1-2, with 9 bases matching TRBD1. The length of the CDR3 is 15 residues. V shed 3 bases and J 4 bases; nucleotides not matched to a gene: 9. Germline lookup yields CDR1 DFQATT and CDR2 SNEGSKA (reference sequence). The CDR3 DNA sequence: TGCAGTGCTAGTCCTCGACAGGGGGTCGGCTATGGCTACACCTTC. This sequence encodes CSASPRQGVGYGYTF.

This clonotype has at least ten counts. The chain carries TRBV24-1 and TRBJ2-1; 11 bases match TRBD1. Germline V gives CDR1 KGHDR, CDR2 SFDVKD. The V and J ends lost 4 bases and 6 bases, in that order; junction bases with no gene match: 7. The CDR3 runs to 16 residues. The CDR3 nucleotides are TGTGCCACCAGTGACCCGGGACAGGGGGTGACCAATGAGCAGTTCTTC. It specifies CATSDPGQGVTNEQFF.

This clonotype was counted at least ten times. V is TRBV20-1 and J is TRBJ1-5; 8 nucleotides line up with TRBD1. Trimming took 2 bases from V and 6 from J; bases not matched to a gene: 6. The length of the CDR3 is 14 residues. Germline V gives CDR1 DFQATT, CDR2 SNEGSKA (reference sequence). CDR3 nucleotides: TGCAGTGCTAGACGCGGACAGGGCGTTCAGCCCCAGCATTTT. The encoded protein is CSARRGQGVQPQHF.

A word on this clonotype: Lacking the conserved final phenylalanine or tryptophan, this CDR3 likely reflects a read error. The genes are TRBV30 and TRBJ2-2; D remains ambiguous. V was pared by 8 bases and J by 3 bases, with 4 bases between. CDR3 length: 10 residues. Germline V CDR1 and CDR2: GTSNPN, SVGIG (reference sequence). DNA for the CDR3: TGTGCCGGGGACACCGGGGAGCTGTTTCTT. This gives the protein CAGDTGELFL.

The chain is built from TRBV29-1 and TRBJ2-7; D possibly corresponds to TRBD1 (7 bases). Germline-derived CDR1 and CDR2 are SQVTM and ANQGSEA. V lost 7 bases and J lost 5, with 15 bases in between. The CDR3 is 12 amino acids. CDR3: CSGRQGGHEQYF. In DNA form, the CDR3 reads TGCAGCGGACGACAGGGAGGCCACGAGCAGTACTTC.

This clonotype came up a few times. The V call is TRBV15, the J call TRBJ1-5; the D is unclear. In germline, CDR1 is LNHNV, CDR2 YYDKDF (reference sequence). Trimming took off 5 bases at V and 0 bases at J, with 17 bases between the two ends. The CDR3 contains 17 residues. The CDR3 here is CATSLRKGADSNQPQHF. The CDR3 DNA sequence: TGTGCCACCAGCCTCAGGAAGGGTGCGGATAGCAATCAGCCCCAGCATTTT.

This clonotype was seen repeatedly, ten times or more. The V gene is TRBV19, the J gene TRBJ2-1; a possible D gene is TRBD1 (6 bases). Germline CDR1 and CDR2: LNHDA and SQIVND (reference sequence). CDR3 length: 13 residues. Trimming stripped 8 bases from V and 10 bases from J, with 18 bases between. The CDR3 coding sequence is TGTGCCAGTTCTCCATCAGGGGTGAGGGAGCAGTTCTTC. Protein sequence: CASSPSGVREQFF.

The V gene is TRBV7-2, the J gene TRBJ2-4, with D possibly being TRBD1 or TRBD2 (5 bases each). Germline loops: CDR1 SGHTA, CDR2 FQGNSA. This CDR3 has 15 amino acids. Trimming left V 5 bases short and J 8 bases short, with 19 bases between. The CDR3 loop reads CASSITFSGTDIQYF. CDR3 DNA sequence: TGTGCCAGCAGCATTACCTTTTCAGGGACGGACATTCAGTACTTC.

This clonotype was counted at least ten times. This chain uses TRBV12-3 or TRBV12-4 with TRBJ2-1; 7 positions agree with TRBD1. V lost 8 bases and J lost 5; bases outside the gene matches: 9. CDR3 length equals 14 residues. Here the CDR3 DNA reads TGTGCCAGCGGGGTGACAGGGTCCCACAATGAGCAGTTCTTC. Amino acid sequence: CASGVTGSHNEQFF.

At least ten counts were recorded for this clonotype. The chain carries TRBV29-1 and TRBJ2-7; D is unclear. The length of the CDR3 is 11 residues. The V and J ends lost 6 bases and 3 bases respectively, with 9 bases between them. Germline lookup yields CDR1 SQVTM and CDR2 ANQGSEA. Written as DNA, the CDR3 is TGCAGCGTCCTCAAAGACTACGAGCAGTACTTC. Protein sequence: CSVLKDYEQYF.

The chain couples TRBV20-1 to TRBJ2-1; D is unresolved. CDR3 size: 15 residues. Trimming removed 6 bases from V and 0 bases from J, with 15 bases in between. Germline lookup yields CDR1 DFQATT and CDR2 SNEGSKA (reference sequence). This chain's CDR3 is CSAWQAESSYNEQFF. The CDR3 coding sequence is TGCAGTGCCTGGCAGGCGGAGAGCTCCTACAATGAGCAGTTCTTC.

This clonotype was observed many times. The genes are TRBV29-1 and TRBJ1-1, with D hard to call. CDR3 length: 13 amino acids. The V end was cut by 3 bases, the J end by 1 base, with 9 bases between. The germline gives CDR1 SQVTM, CDR2 ANQGSEA. In DNA, the CDR3 is TGCAGCGTTGATGCCCAACCGAACACTGAAGCTTTCTTT. It translates to CSVDAQPNTEAFF.

This clonotype was counted many times. The rearrangement links TRBV5-1 to TRBJ2-7; D gene unclear. The V gene lost 4 bases and the J gene lost 0 bases, with 11 bases spanning the gap. The CDR3 loop spans 14 amino acids. Germline V lookup: CDR1 SGHRS, CDR2 YFSETQ. CDR3 residues: CASSQQSSSYEQYF. DNA of the CDR3: TGCGCCAGCAGCCAACAGTCGAGCTCCTACGAGCAGTACTTC.

This clonotype was seen repeatedly, ten times or more. This sequence joins TRBV28 and TRBJ2-3; D gene ambiguous. Germline V lookup: CDR1 MDHEN, CDR2 SYDVKM. V was trimmed by 2 bases and J by 0 bases, leaving 9 bases between them. The CDR3 runs to 15 residues. Here the CDR3 DNA reads TGTGCCAGCAGTTTACGGCAAACGAGCACAGATACGCAGTATTTT. Its translation: CASSLRQTSTDTQYF. Based on the CDR3 plus reference TRBV28 and TRBJ2-3, the full variable domain is DVKVTQSSRYLVKRTGEKVFLECVQDMDHENMFWYRQDPGLGLRLIYFSYDVKMKEKGDIPEGYSVSREKKERFSLILESASTNQTSMYLCASSLRQTSTDTQYFGPGTRLTVL.